This is a list of T cell receptor beta chains from one sample in a study of technical replicates of blood from several donors. Assay: immunoSEQ multiplex PCR; the TCRdb copy retains only in-frame clones and omits some. The sample comprises approximately 99,000 clones, approximately 96% of which are singletons, and around 0.35% rests with the top ten. Material: T cells isolated from PBMCs. The source is a human donor in good health. Each CDR3 is given with its conserved first and last residue. Fields, in order: V gene, J gene, D gene, clone size, CDR3 protein, CDR3 DNA. The D gene is left open where the match is weak. Size is omitted from some rows. Given values are once, few, many or a class for expanded clones.

V gene: TRBV19; J gene: TRBJ1-4; D gene: NA; clone size: NA; CDR3 protein: CASSRRAANEKLFF; CDR3 DNA: TGTGCCAGTAGTAGAAGAGCGGCTAATGAAAAACTGTTTTTT
V gene: TRBV9; J gene: TRBJ2-3; D gene: TRBD1; clone size: NA; CDR3 protein: CASSVTTGLGTDTQYF; CDR3 DNA: TGTGCCAGCAGCGTCACGACAGGGCTTGGCACAGATACGCAGTATTTT
V gene: TRBV6-5; J gene: TRBJ1-3; D gene: NA; clone size: NA; CDR3 protein: CASTKGDSGNTIYF; CDR3 DNA: TGTGCCAGCACTAAGGGGGACTCTGGAAACACCATATATTTT
V gene: TRBV25-1; J gene: TRBJ2-1; D gene: NA; clone size: NA; CDR3 protein: CATGQFRNEQFF; CDR3 DNA: TGTGCCACCGGACAATTTCGCAATGAGCAGTTCTTC
V gene: TRBV19; J gene: TRBJ1-5; D gene: NA; clone size: NA; CDR3 protein: CASSISWGLGGNQPQHF; CDR3 DNA: TGTGCCAGTAGTATATCGTGGGGGCTAGGAGGCAATCAGCCCCAGCATTTT
V gene: TRBV7-9; J gene: TRBJ2-7; D gene: NA; clone size: NA; CDR3 protein: CASSLDGSSYEQYF; CDR3 DNA: TGTGCCAGCAGCTTAGATGGGAGTTCCTACGAGCAGTACTTC
V gene: TRBV5-4; J gene: TRBJ2-1; D gene: NA; clone size: NA; CDR3 protein: CASSFSPGTYEQFF; CDR3 DNA: TGTGCCAGCAGCTTTTCTCCGGGAACGTATGAGCAGTTCTTC
V gene: TRBV5-6; J gene: TRBJ1-1; D gene: NA; clone size: once; CDR3 protein: CASSSATGWNTEAFF; CDR3 DNA: TGTGCCAGCAGCTCCGCGACAGGATGGAACACTGAAGCTTTCTTT
V gene: TRBV28; J gene: TRBJ2-1; D gene: NA; clone size: NA; CDR3 protein: CASTNYNEQFF; CDR3 DNA: TGTGCCAGCACCAACTACAATGAGCAGTTCTTC
V gene: TRBV5-6; J gene: TRBJ2-7; D gene: TRBD2; clone size: NA; CDR3 protein: CASSFGTSGRAYEQYF; CDR3 DNA: TGTGCCAGCAGCTTCGGGACTAGCGGGAGGGCCTACGAGCAGTACTTC
V gene: TRBV5-6; J gene: TRBJ2-7; D gene: TRBD2; clone size: NA; CDR3 protein: CASSLGLEWYEQYF; CDR3 DNA: TGTGCCAGCAGCCTTGGACTAGAGTGGTACGAGCAGTACTTC
V gene: TRBV7-9; J gene: TRBJ2-1; D gene: TRBD2; clone size: NA; CDR3 protein: CASSLDTSGPDNEQFF; CDR3 DNA: TGTGCCAGCAGCTTAGATACTAGCGGGCCAGACAATGAGCAGTTCTTC
V gene: TRBV6-1; J gene: TRBJ1-5; D gene: NA; clone size: once; CDR3 protein: CASSDYGQTGYQPQHF; CDR3 DNA: TGTGCCAGCAGTGATTACGGACAGACTGGGTATCAGCCCCAGCATTTT
V gene: TRBV6-5; J gene: TRBJ1-3; D gene: TRBD1; clone size: NA; CDR3 protein: CASSYGDSSGNTIYF; CDR3 DNA: TGTGCCAGCAGTTACGGGGACAGCTCTGGAAACACCATATATTTT
V gene: TRBV14; J gene: TRBJ2-7; D gene: NA; clone size: NA; CDR3 protein: CASSQGRGPYEQYF; CDR3 DNA: TGTGCCAGCAGCCAAGGGAGGGGCCCCTACGAGCAGTACTTC
V gene: TRBV7-8; J gene: TRBJ1-1; D gene: NA; clone size: NA; CDR3 protein: CASSSPTWGRVAFF; CDR3 DNA: TGTGCCAGCAGCTCCCCCACTTGGGGGCGCGTTGCTTTCTTT
V gene: TRBV15; J gene: TRBJ1-1; D gene: NA; clone size: once; CDR3 protein: CATSGLRQLTNTEAFF; CDR3 DNA: TGTGCCACCAGCGGACTACGACAGCTTACGAACACTGAAGCTTTCTTT
V gene: TRBV7-2; J gene: TRBJ1-1; D gene: NA; clone size: NA; CDR3 protein: CASRRQGFTEAFF; CDR3 DNA: TGTGCCAGCAGGCGACAAGGATTCACTGAAGCTTTCTTT
V gene: TRBV10-1; J gene: TRBJ2-4; D gene: NA; clone size: NA; CDR3 protein: CASSARLAKNIQYF; CDR3 DNA: TGCGCCAGCAGTGCGAGGCTAGCCAAAAACATTCAGTACTTC
V gene: TRBV5-1; J gene: TRBJ2-4; D gene: TRBD1; clone size: once; CDR3 protein: CASSWRQGLTKNIQYF; CDR3 DNA: TGCGCCAGCAGCTGGAGACAGGGTTTGACCAAAAACATTCAGTACTTC
V gene: TRBV4-3; J gene: TRBJ2-2; D gene: TRBD1; clone size: NA; CDR3 protein: CASSQDSTGGNGELFF; CDR3 DNA: TGCGCCAGCAGCCAAGATTCGACAGGGGGTAACGGGGAGCTGTTTTTT
V gene: TRBV10-3; J gene: TRBJ1-2; D gene: NA; clone size: NA; CDR3 protein: CAITGKGTDYGYTF; CDR3 DNA: TGTGCCATCACCGGCAAAGGTACAGACTATGGCTACACCTTC